The 9 T cell receptor beta chains in this list originate from one sample, sequenced in a study of T cells in Graves' hyperthyroidism and ophthalmopathy. Template material for amplifying TCR beta CDR3 regions consisted of RNA transcripts. In the first-round RT-PCR of the TCR CDR3, the HTBI primer set was used. TCRdb used MiXCR to reprocess the multiplex PCR reads, holding one entry per CDR3 protein. The sample holds 460,000 or so distinct CDR3 sequences, approximately 15% seen once. The material sequenced was blood. These receptors were taken from a woman aged 18-29 years with Graves' hyperthyroidism.

This clonotype was seen ten or more times. This chain links TRBV12-3 or TRBV12-4 with TRBJ2-2; unclear D gene. CDR3 length: 13 residues. V dropped 6 bases and J dropped 6 bases, with 11 bases sitting between them. CDR3 in DNA: TGTGCCAGCAGCCAAACGTGGGCCGGGGAGCTGTTTTTT. Translation gives CASSQTWAGELFF.

This clonotype was recorded a few times. The gene calls are TRBV5-4 and TRBJ2-7; D might be TRBD2 (6 bases). The germline V and J ends were trimmed by 4 bases and 4 bases, with 18 bases remaining between them. This CDR3 spans 15 amino acids. Germline CDR1 reads SGHNT; CDR2 reads YYREEE (reference sequence). The CDR3 loop is CASSRDLSMGYEQYV. In nucleotides, the CDR3 is TGTGCCAGCAGCCGGGACTTGTCCATGGGATACGAGCAGTACGTC.

The rearrangement links TRBV24-1 to TRBJ2-1; 11 bases match TRBD2. Germline CDR1 is KGHDR and CDR2 is SFDVKD. Trimming cost V 4 bases and J 4 bases; bases outside gene matches: 8. The CDR3 covers 17 residues. The CDR3 DNA sequence: TGTGCCACCAGTGACCCCGGGACTAGCGGAAAGTACAATGAGCAGTTCTTC. Protein sequence: CATSDPGTSGKYNEQFF.

Ten or more counts support this clonotype. The chain combines TRBV15 with TRBJ1-5; the D gene is possibly TRBD1 (5 bases). CDR1 and CDR2 (germline): LNHNV, YYDKDF (reference sequence). Between the trimmed V and J ends, which lost 0 bases and 6 bases, there was a span of 12 bases. This CDR3 region has 15 residues. CDR3 DNA sequence: TGTGCCACCAGCAGAGATCGGCAGGGCGGTCAGCCCCAGCATTTT. It yields the protein CATSRDRQGGQPQHF.

In this sample, this clonotype turned up a few times. The CDR3 nucleotides are TGTGCCATCAGTGAGTCTTATAGTCGAGGGGCCGGGACAGATACGCAGTATTTT. Amino acid sequence: CAISESYSRGAGTDTQYF. The chain recombines TRBV10-3 with TRBJ2-3, with D possibly being TRBD1 or TRBD2 (5 bases each). Germline V gene lookup returns CDR1 ENHRY and CDR2 SYGVKD. Trimming took off 0 bases at V and 3 bases at J, with 19 bases between the two ends. This CDR3 comprises 18 residues.

This clonotype was seen repeatedly, ten times or more. V and J are TRBV19 and TRBJ1-1; no definite D call. The CDR3 is made up of 14 amino acids. Trimming took off 1 base at V and 4 bases at J, with 10 bases between the two ends. Germline V gene sequence: CDR1 LNHDA, CDR2 SQIVND (reference sequence). The CDR3 DNA is TGTGCCAGTAGTATAGTCCTCATGGGCACTGAAGCTTTCTTT. Its translation is CASSIVLMGTEAFF. The full variable domain, in which reference TRBV19 and TRBJ1-1 provide the parts outside the CDR3, is DGGITQSPKYLFRKEGQNVTLSCEQNLNHDAMYWYRQDPGQGLRLIYYSQIVNDFQKGDIAEGYSVSREKKESFPLTVTSAQKNPTAFYLCASSIVLMGTEAFFGQGTRLTVV.

This clonotype has ten or more counts. This chain uses TRBV3-1 with TRBJ2-1; TRBD2 aligns across 10 bases. This CDR3 has 15 residues. V dropped 6 bases and J dropped 6; count of bases not matched to a gene: 8. Per germline, CDR1 LGHDT and CDR2 YNNKEL (reference sequence). The CDR3 nucleotides are TGTGCCAGCAGGGCCGGGACTAGCGAGGTCAATGAGCAGTTCTTC. Amino acids: CASRAGTSEVNEQFF.

This clonotype turned up a few times. The chain links TRBV19 to TRBJ2-5, with 8 bases aligning to TRBD2. Germline V gene lookup returns CDR1 LNHDA and CDR2 SQIVND (reference sequence). Losses at the gene ends were 10 bases for V and 3 bases for J; bases not matched to a gene: 10. The CDR3 is made up of 14 amino acids. The CDR3 DNA reads as TGTGCCAATACCCCCGGCGGGAGGAAAGAGACCCAGTACTTC. This translates into CANTPGGRKETQYF. Full variable domain (outside the CDR3, taken from reference TRBV19 and TRBJ2-5): DGGITQSPKYLFRKEGQNVTLSCEQNLNHDAMYWYRQDPGQGLRLIYYSQIVNDFQKGDIAEGYSVSREKKESFPLTVTSAQKNPTAFYLCANTPGGRKETQYFGPGTRLLVL.

This clonotype was seen a handful of times. The V and J genes are TRBV14 and TRBJ2-5; a weak D match, TRBD2 (6 bases). The germline V gene encodes CDR1 SGHDN and CDR2 FVKESK. V was clipped by 4 bases and J by 5 bases, with 38 bases between them. This CDR3 has 22 residues. The CDR3 coding sequence is TGTGCCAGCAGCCGGGAGGCTCACCCCTCATACCGGGTCTACCCGCCCAACGAGACCCAGTACTTC. The encoded protein is CASSREAHPSYRVYPPNETQYF.